This T cell receptor beta chain was recorded in a study of blood T cell repertoires in COVID-19. Profiled with immunoSEQ multiplex PCR; TCRdb holds only in-frame clones, not every one. The sample records 130,000 to 150,000 clones, roughly 79% being singletons. There are 15 residues in the CDR3. Per germline, CDR1 SEHNR and CDR2 FQNEAQ (reference sequence). Germline trimming cut 6 bases from V and 4 bases from J; bases unmatched to any gene: 5. This chain links TRBV7-9 with TRBJ2-3; TRBD1 aligns across 12 bases. The sequence was obtained from a human donor with acute or convalescent COVID-19. The donor label of this sample is uncertain. Sequenced material: peripheral blood. The CDR3 nucleotides read TGTGCCAGCAGTTTCGGGACAGGGGGCCCAGATACGCAGTATTTT. Its protein is CASSFGTGGPDTQYF. Looking up the rest from reference TRBV7-9 and TRBJ2-3 gives the full variable domain: DTGVSQNPRHKITKRGQNVTFRCDPISEHNRLYWYRQTLGQGPEFLTYFQNEAQLEKSRLLSDRFSAERPKGSFSTLEIQRTEQGDSAMYLCASSFGTGGPDTQYFGPGTRLTVL.